This TCR beta chain was recovered during a study of CD8 T cells in ankylosing spondylitis. Concerning this clonotype: Its specificity is not known.

General study results and limits: A motif in TCR beta, a set of about eight highly homologous variants, appeared characteristic of ankylosing spondylitis blood. It was reported that disease-linked clones were significantly enriched in matched ankylosing spondylitis synovial fluid.

TCRdb re-called the 5' RACE reads with MiXCR, one entry per CDR3 protein. The sample has approximately 400,000 distinct CDR3 sequences; roughly a quarter are singletons. This CDR3 has 15 amino acids. V was pared by 3 bases and J by 1 base, with 10 bases between. J is TRBJ1-3 and V is TRBV12-3 or TRBV12-4, with D hard to call. This clonotype was sampled from a male donor with ankylosing spondylitis. Sequenced sample: blood, either unsorted or a sorted T cell fraction (not recorded which). CDR3 DNA: TGTGCCAGCAGTTTGCGGGCCCCATCTGGAAACACCATATATTTT. It codes for CASSLRAPSGNTIYF.